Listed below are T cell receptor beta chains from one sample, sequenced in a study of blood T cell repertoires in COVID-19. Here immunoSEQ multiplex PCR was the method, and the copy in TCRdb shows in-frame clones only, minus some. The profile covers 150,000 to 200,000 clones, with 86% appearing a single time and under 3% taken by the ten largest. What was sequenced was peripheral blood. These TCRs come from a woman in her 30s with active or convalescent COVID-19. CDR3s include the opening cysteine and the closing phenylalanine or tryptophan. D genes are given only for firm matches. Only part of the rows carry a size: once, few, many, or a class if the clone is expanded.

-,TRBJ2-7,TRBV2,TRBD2,TGTGCCAGCTTAAGCGGGGGCAGCTCCTACGAGCAGTACTTC,CASLSGGSSYEQYF
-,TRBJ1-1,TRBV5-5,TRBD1,TGTGCCAGCAGCTTGGCCCCGGACAGGGGACCTAACACTGAAGCTTTCTTT,CASSLAPDRGPNTEAFF
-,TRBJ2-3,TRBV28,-,TGTGCCAGCAGTACGGGCACAGATACGCAGTATTTT,CASSTGTDTQYF
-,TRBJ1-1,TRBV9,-,TGTGCCAGCAGCGTAGGAGGATTACCGGCTTTCTTT,CASSVGGLPAFF
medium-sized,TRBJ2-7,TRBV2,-,TGTGCCAGCACAGGGCGATCCTACGAGCAGTACTTC,CASTGRSYEQYF
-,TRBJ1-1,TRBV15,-,TGTGCCACCAGCAGACAGCAGGGAATGAACACTGAAGCTTTCTTT,CATSRQQGMNTEAFF
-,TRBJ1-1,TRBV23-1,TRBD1,TGCGCCAGCAGGCGGGACAGTTTGTGTGAAGCTTTCTTT,CASRRDSLCEAFF
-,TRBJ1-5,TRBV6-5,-,TGTGCCAGCAGGAGGACAGCAAGTAGCAATCAGCCCCAGCATTTT,CASRRTASSNQPQHF
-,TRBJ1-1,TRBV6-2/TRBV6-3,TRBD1,TGTGCCAGCAGTTACCCCAACCGGGACAGCGGTTACGCTTTCTTT,CASSYPNRDSGYAFF
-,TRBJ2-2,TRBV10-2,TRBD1,TGCGCCAGCAGTGTACAGGGGGCAGCGGGGGAGCTGTTTTTT,CASSVQGAAGELFF
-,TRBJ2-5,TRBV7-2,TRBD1,TGTGCCAGCAGCAAGACAGGGGGTGCGTTGGAGACCCAGTACTTC,CASSKTGGALETQYF
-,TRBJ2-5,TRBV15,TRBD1,TGTGCCACCAGCAGAGACAGGGGGCCAGAGACCCAGTACTTC,CATSRDRGPETQYF
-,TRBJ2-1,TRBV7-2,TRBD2,TGTGCCAGCAGCTTTCCGGGACTAGCGGGAGCTGGGAATGAGCAGTTCTTC,CASSFPGLAGAGNEQFF
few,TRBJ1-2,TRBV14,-,TGTGCCAGCAGCCAAGTTGGAGGAGGTGTCTATGGCTACACCTTC,CASSQVGGGVYGYTF
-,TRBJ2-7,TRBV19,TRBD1,TGTGCCAGTAGTTCCCTGACAGGGGACAATTGGTACTTC,CASSSLTGDNWYF
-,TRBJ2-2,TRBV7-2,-,TGTGCCAGCAGCTTACTCGGGGAGCTGTTTTTT,CASSLLGELFF
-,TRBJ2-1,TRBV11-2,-,TGTGCCAGCAGCTTGCGAGGTTCCCCCTTAGCCTACAATGAGCAGTTCTTC,CASSLRGSPLAYNEQFF
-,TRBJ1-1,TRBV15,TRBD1,TGTGCCACCAGCAGAGGGTCCGACAGGGGGATCACTGAAGCTTTCTTT,CATSRGSDRGITEAFF
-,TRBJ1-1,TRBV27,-,TGTGCCAGCAGTGAGACAGTGAACACTGAAGCTTTCTTT,CASSETVNTEAFF
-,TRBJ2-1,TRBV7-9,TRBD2,TGTGCCAGCAGCTTCACTAGCGGGAGGGGCAATGAGCAGTTCTTC,CASSFTSGRGNEQFF
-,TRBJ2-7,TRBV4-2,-,TGTGCCAGCAGCCAAACTCACCGCGAGCAGTACTTC,CASSQTHREQYF
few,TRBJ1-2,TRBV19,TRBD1,TGTGCCAGTAGTATAGGCCACAGGGGAGAATCCTATGGCTACACCTTC,CASSIGHRGESYGYTF
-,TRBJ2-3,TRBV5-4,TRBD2,TGTGCCAGTAGATCTAGCGGTATCACAGATACGCAGTATTTT,CASRSSGITDTQYF
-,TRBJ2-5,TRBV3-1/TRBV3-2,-,TGTGCCAGCAGCCCCTGGGAGCAGACCCAGTACTTC,CASSPWEQTQYF
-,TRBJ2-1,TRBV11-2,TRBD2,TGTGCCAGCAGATCACCAAATAGCGGGAGGGCCGGGGTAAATGAGCAGTTCTTC,CASRSPNSGRAGVNEQFF
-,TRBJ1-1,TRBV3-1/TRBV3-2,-,TGTGCCAGCAGCCAAGATCGCGGTCACACTGAAGCTTTCTTT,CASSQDRGHTEAFF
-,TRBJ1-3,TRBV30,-,TGTGCCTGGAGCCCAGGGGCCGGAAACACCATATATTTT,CAWSPGAGNTIYF
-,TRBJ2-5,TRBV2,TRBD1,TGTGCCGGAGCTAGGGGACAGTACCAAGAGACCCAGTACTTC,CAGARGQYQETQYF
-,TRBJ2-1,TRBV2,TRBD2,TGTGCCAGCAGGGTAAGAGCGGGAGGAATTTACAATGAGCAGTTCTTC,CASRVRAGGIYNEQFF
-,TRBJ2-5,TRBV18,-,TGTGCCAGCTCTGGACTGGGGGGAGAGACCCAGTACTTC,CASSGLGGETQYF
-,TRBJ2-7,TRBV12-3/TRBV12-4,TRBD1,TGTGCCAGCAGTGGACAGGGGCGGACCGAGCAGTACTTC,CASSGQGRTEQYF
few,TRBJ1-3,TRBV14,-,TGTGCCAGCAGCCGGTGGACTACCCTCGACACCATATATTTT,CASSRWTTLDTIYF
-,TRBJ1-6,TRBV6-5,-,TGTGCCAGCAGCATGGGAGGTGTGAATTCACCCCTCCACTTT,CASSMGGVNSPLHF
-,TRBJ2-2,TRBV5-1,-,TGCGCCAGCAGGCTAGTGTGGCGGGGTACCGGGGAGCTGTTTTTT,CASRLVWRGTGELFF
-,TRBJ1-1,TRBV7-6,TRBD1,TGTGCCAGCACCAGACAGGGGAGCACTGAAGCTTTCTTT,CASTRQGSTEAFF
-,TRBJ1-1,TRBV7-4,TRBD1,TGTGCCAGCAGCTTAGCGCTCCGGGACAGGGGCACTGAAGCTTTCTTT,CASSLALRDRGTEAFF
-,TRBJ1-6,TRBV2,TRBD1,TGTGCCAGCAGTGAGGAGACAGGGGGGAATTCACCCCTCCACTTT,CASSEETGGNSPLHF
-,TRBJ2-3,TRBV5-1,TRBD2,TGCGCCAGCAGCTTGGCTTCTAGCGGGATGGCAGATACGCAGTATTTT,CASSLASSGMADTQYF
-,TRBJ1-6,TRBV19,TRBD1,TGTGCCTCCGGACAGGGGGCGCGTTCACCCCTCCACTTT,CASGQGARSPLHF
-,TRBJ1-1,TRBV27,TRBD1,TGTGCCAGCAGTCCCTGGACAGGGGGGGACACTGAAGCTTTCTTT,CASSPWTGGDTEAFF
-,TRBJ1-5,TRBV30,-,TGTGCCTGGGGGCGCGGACAGATTAATCAGCCCCAGCATTTT,CAWGRGQINQPQHF
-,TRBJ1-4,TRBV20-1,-,TGCAGTGCTAGAGATCCTTGGCAACCGTTTTTT,CSARDPWQPFF
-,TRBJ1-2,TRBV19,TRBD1,TGTGCCAGTAGTCTCCCTGGGACAGGGAATGGCTACACCTTC,CASSLPGTGNGYTF
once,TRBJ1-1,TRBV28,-,TGTGCCAGCAGTCCCCGTTTGGGTTCAGGCCGGAACTTAAACACTGAAGCTTTCTTT,CASSPRLGSGRNLNTEAFF
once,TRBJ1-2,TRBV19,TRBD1,TGTGCCAGTAGCCCTACCGGGACAGGGGCGCAAACTAACTATGGCTACACCTTC,CASSPTGTGAQTNYGYTF
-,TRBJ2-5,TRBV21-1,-,TGTGCCAGCAGCCCCCGGGGGAGGAAAGAGACCCAGTACTTC,CASSPRGRKETQYF
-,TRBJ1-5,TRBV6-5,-,TGTGCCAGCAGCCCACAGGGTAGCGCGAATCAGCCCCAGCATTTT,CASSPQGSANQPQHF
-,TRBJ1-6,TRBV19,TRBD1,TGTGCCAGTAGTATTGCGACAGGGGGGAATTCACCCCTCCACTTT,CASSIATGGNSPLHF
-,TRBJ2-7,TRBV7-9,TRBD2,TGTGCCAGCAGCTCCACCGGTGGCGGGGGGGCCTACGAGCAGTACTTC,CASSSTGGGGAYEQYF
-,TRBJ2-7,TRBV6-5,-,TGTGCCAGCTCATTCCGGCAGGGAAGTCCCTACGAGCAGTACTTC,CASSFRQGSPYEQYF
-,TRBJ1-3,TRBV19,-,TGTGCCAGTAGAACAGGGTCTGGAAACACCATATATTTT,CASRTGSGNTIYF
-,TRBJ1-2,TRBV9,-,TGTGCCAGCAGCGTAGCTGGGGGCGTCTATGGCTACACCTTC,CASSVAGGVYGYTF
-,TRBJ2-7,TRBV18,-,TGTGCCAGCTCACCAGACACCTACGAGCAGTACTTC,CASSPDTYEQYF
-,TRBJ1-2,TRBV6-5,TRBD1,TGTGCCAGCAGAGTTACAGGGGATTATGGCTACACCTTC,CASRVTGDYGYTF
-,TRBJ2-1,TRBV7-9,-,TGTGCCAGCAGCTTTAATCCCAATGAGCAGTTCTTC,CASSFNPNEQFF